Included here is one TCR beta chain sequence, with context. Its binding antigen is unknown. The input lacks base qualities; no much larger clone sits a single base away. CD8 naive samples were obtained by positive selection for CCR7 among CD45RO-negative cells, yielding a CD45RA+CCR7+ population from which TemRA cells were excluded. Healthy HIV-negative adults with no recently reported acute infections or vaccinations were included as donors. All donors were Caucasian adults living in Nashville, Tennessee, USA. Blood was collected by leukapheresis, and PBMCs were isolated by Ficoll-Histopaque density gradient centrifugation and then cryopreserved in liquid nitrogen vapor phase. Analytical flow cytometry was used to check the purity and quantity of each magnetically sorted T cell population. From each sorted fraction, genomic DNA was isolated and quantified by UV absorbance on a Nanodrop 2000c. Taken from cysteine to phenylalanine, the CDR3 has 15 residues. The CDR3 DNA has 45 bases and is translated from base 1. For CDR1 and CDR2, the germline V gene lists SGHRS and YFSETQ. Here V drops 1 base and J drops 3 bases, and the junction holds 3 bases not matched to any gene.

This specimen comes from a study of shared clonotypes between healthy human individuals (dated by TCRdb to 2020 to 2022). Describing the broader study: The cohort comprised a couple of women and three men aged 18 to 49 years. For each donor, three plates each were used for CD4 naive and CD4 memory, two plates were used for CD8 naive, and one plate was used for CD8 memory. To estimate repertoire size and how much clonotype sharing occurs between individuals, the study deeply sequenced the blood TCR repertoires of a handful of healthy adults. To increase sequencing depth and limit assay-specific biases, TCR repertoire library preparation and sequencing were carried out by different laboratories using diverse techniques. Leukapheresis yielded between about 0.94 and 8.9 billion PBMCs per donor.

Using the deep immunoSEQ assay, TCR CDR3 regions were amplified from genomic DNA by multiplex PCR. Extracted genomic DNA from each cell subset was spread evenly across all wells of several immunoSEQ 96-well plates, with each plate serving as a replicate. Each replicate PCR for sorted subsets received about 180 ng genomic DNA, equal to about 30,000 T cell genomes. The purified libraries were quantified using a Qubit 3.0 fluorometer, sized with a Bioanalyzer 2100, and then quantified again using the KAPA Library Quantification kit. Every immunoSEQ 96-well plate was sequenced on a separate single-read 150-cycle Illumina NextSeq 550 flow cell. The original methods were these. The immunoSEQ output contained only junctional sequences without quality scores, so filtering could not match that applied to full-length reads. To assign V/J genes and CDR3, sequences were annotated against IMGT germline references using PyIR, a Python wrapper for IgBLAST v1.9. Reads with weak V/J assignments (E-value above 1e-6), missing CDR3, stop codons, out-of-frame junctions, or ambiguous translated residues were removed. V3J clonotypes were defined by identical inferred V gene, J gene, and CDR3 amino acid sequence. The percentage overlap between two repertoires was calculated by dividing the number of shared unique clonotypes by the size of the smaller repertoire. RTK rarefaction, the Chao1 estimator, and Recon v2.1 estimates of unobserved clonotypes were used to assess repertoire richness. Generation probabilities were computed with OLGA for all TCRbeta clonotypes obtained by the gDNA method from a few donors. TCRdb stores this immuneACCESS table with in-frame sequences only. Part of the clones is absent; in the studies checked, under half of the shortfall reflects unresolved V genes, and no reason is known for the rest. Clone size and the V and J calls come from that table; the DNA yielded D and trimming. This sample gives roughly 2.1 million clones in total; about 93% of them show up just once. Under 2% of the sample comes from the top ten.

Beyond this particular receptor, the publication reports: Based on pairwise subsampling, the degree of clonotype sharing among donors was expected to be affected by sequencing depth. Sampling was limited to blood, and TCR repertoires in tissue likely differ from TCR repertoires in blood. The small number of donors limited the genetic and exposure-history diversity represented. Incomplete sequencing was indicated by rarefaction of sorted-subset datasets, despite the large sequencing depth. Naive subsets generally had larger estimated clonotype richness than memory subsets did. Approximately 4.8% of naive CD4, 3% to 4% of naive CD8, around 2.3% of memory CD4, and approximately 0.39% of memory CD8 clonotypes were shared across four donors. Higher generation probabilities were observed for clonotypes shared by all four sorted-subset donors than for non-shared clonotypes.

The sequenced material came from naive CD8+ T cells from PBMCs. Read against the paper, the sample's cell subset or site label means: CD45RA+CCR7+. This sequence originates from a man between 18 and 29 years old in good health. Some clones in this sample may be carry-over from other donors' samples. Here the chain combines TRBV5-1 and TRBJ2-7; TRBD1 lines up with 11 middle nucleotides. The sequenced DNA: TGCGCCAGCAGCTTGTCCGGGACAGGGGGCTACGAGCAGTACTTC. It translates to CASSLSGTGGYEQYF.